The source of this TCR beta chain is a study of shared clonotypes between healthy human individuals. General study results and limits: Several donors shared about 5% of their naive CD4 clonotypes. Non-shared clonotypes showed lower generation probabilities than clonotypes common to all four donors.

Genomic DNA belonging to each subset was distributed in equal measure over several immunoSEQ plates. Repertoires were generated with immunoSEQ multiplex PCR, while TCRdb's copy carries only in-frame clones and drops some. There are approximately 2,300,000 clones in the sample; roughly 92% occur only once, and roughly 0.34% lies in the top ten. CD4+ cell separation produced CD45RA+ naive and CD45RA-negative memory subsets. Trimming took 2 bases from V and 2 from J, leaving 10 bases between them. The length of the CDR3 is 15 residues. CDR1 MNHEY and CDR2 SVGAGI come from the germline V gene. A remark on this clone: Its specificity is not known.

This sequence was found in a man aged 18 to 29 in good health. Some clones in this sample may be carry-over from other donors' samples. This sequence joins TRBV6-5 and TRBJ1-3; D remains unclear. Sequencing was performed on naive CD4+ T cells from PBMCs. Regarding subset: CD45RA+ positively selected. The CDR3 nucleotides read TGTGCCAGCAGTTACCTCCCCGGGACTGGAAACACCATATATTTT. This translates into CASSYLPGTGNTIYF.